A single sample gave rise to the 5 T cell receptor beta chains below, sequenced in a study of cytomegalovirus exposure and HLA in healthy donors. PCR amplification relied on 60 Vbeta primers (plus 13 Jbeta primers). The protocol was immunoSEQ multiplex PCR, while the TCRdb copy is restricted to in-frame clones and leaves out a portion. The sample contains 70,000 to 95,000 clones, over 75% of which appear only once. Sample: PBMCs. All receptors derive from a man aged 30 to 39 in good health and CMV-seropositive.

This chain connects TRBV5-8 to TRBJ2-1; tentatively, D is TRBD2 (6 bases). V was clipped by 4 bases and J by 2 bases, with 13 bases between them. The germline V gene encodes CDR1 SGHTS and CDR2 YDEGEE. The CDR3 is made up of 15 amino acids. CDR3 DNA sequence: TGTGCCAGCAGCCGCGGGGATATGCCCTACAATGAGCAGTTCTTC. Translation gives CASSRGDMPYNEQFF.

The V call is TRBV28, the J call TRBJ2-7; D call uncertain. Trimming took off 4 bases at V and 3 bases at J, with 16 bases between the two ends. This CDR3 is 15 amino acids long. Germline lookup yields CDR1 MDHEN and CDR2 SYDVKM. In nucleotides, the CDR3 is TGTGCCAGCAGTTCGTTAGACATAAAACGCTACGAGCAGTACTTC. Encoded protein: CASSSLDIKRYEQYF.

The chain couples TRBV4-1 to TRBJ2-4; D unresolved. The germline V and J ends were trimmed by 0 bases and 0 bases, with 12 bases remaining between them. Germline V gene lookup returns CDR1 MGHRA and CDR2 YSYEKL. CDR3 length: 17 residues. CDR3 DNA: TGCGCCAGCAGCCAAGAAAGTGACACTCTAGCCAAAAACATTCAGTACTTC. It specifies CASSQESDTLAKNIQYF.

V gene TRBV27 combines with J gene TRBJ2-4; D gene unclear. The CDR3 consists of 14 residues. Per germline, CDR1 MNHEY and CDR2 SMNVEV (reference sequence). V dropped 5 bases and J dropped 0 bases, with 8 bases sitting between them. CDR3 coding DNA: TGTGCCAGCAGTGCTCTATTAGCCAAAAACATTCAGTACTTC. Encoded protein: CASSALLAKNIQYF.

The chain links TRBV6-1 to TRBJ2-3; 8 bases map to TRBD1. The CDR3 length is 14 residues. V shed 6 bases, J shed 1 base, and the junction held 3 bases outside the gene matches. Germline V CDR1 and CDR2: MNHNS, SASEGT. Written as DNA, the CDR3 is TGTGCCAGCAGCGGGGGACAGGGCACAGATACGCAGTATTTT. Its translation: CASSGGQGTDTQYF.